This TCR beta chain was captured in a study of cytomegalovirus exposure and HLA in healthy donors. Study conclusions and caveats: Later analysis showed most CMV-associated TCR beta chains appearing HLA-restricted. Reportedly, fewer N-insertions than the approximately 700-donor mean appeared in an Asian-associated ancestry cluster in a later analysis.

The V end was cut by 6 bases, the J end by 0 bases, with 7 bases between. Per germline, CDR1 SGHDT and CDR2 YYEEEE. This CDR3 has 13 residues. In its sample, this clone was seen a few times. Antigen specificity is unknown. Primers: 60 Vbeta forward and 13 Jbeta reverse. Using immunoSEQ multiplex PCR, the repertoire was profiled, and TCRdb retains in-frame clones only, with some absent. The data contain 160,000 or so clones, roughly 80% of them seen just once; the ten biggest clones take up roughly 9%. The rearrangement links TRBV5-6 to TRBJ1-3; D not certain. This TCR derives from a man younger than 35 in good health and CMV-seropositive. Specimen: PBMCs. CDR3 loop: CASNPYSGNTIYF. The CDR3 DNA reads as TGTGCCAGCAATCCCTACTCTGGAAACACCATATATTTT.